Only one count was recorded for the clone carrying this T cell receptor (beta chain). Germline V gene lookup returns CDR1 MNHNS and CDR2 SASEGT. V was trimmed by 3 bases and J by 6 bases, leaving 12 bases between them. This CDR3 comprises 15 residues. The sample is drawn from a study of blood T cell repertoires in COVID-19. The table came from immunoSEQ multiplex PCR; TCRdb's copy has only in-frame clones and leaves some out. The sample has about 140,000 clones, less than 85% seen once. The clonotype was recovered from a young woman who had been exposed to COVID-19. Material: PBMCs or T cells enriched from blood (not recorded which). The chain couples TRBV6-1 to TRBJ1-6, with D tentatively TRBD1 (5 bases). CDR3 protein: CASSDMTALNSPLHF. The CDR3 DNA reads as TGTGCCAGCAGTGACATGACAGCCCTTAATTCACCCCTCCACTTT.